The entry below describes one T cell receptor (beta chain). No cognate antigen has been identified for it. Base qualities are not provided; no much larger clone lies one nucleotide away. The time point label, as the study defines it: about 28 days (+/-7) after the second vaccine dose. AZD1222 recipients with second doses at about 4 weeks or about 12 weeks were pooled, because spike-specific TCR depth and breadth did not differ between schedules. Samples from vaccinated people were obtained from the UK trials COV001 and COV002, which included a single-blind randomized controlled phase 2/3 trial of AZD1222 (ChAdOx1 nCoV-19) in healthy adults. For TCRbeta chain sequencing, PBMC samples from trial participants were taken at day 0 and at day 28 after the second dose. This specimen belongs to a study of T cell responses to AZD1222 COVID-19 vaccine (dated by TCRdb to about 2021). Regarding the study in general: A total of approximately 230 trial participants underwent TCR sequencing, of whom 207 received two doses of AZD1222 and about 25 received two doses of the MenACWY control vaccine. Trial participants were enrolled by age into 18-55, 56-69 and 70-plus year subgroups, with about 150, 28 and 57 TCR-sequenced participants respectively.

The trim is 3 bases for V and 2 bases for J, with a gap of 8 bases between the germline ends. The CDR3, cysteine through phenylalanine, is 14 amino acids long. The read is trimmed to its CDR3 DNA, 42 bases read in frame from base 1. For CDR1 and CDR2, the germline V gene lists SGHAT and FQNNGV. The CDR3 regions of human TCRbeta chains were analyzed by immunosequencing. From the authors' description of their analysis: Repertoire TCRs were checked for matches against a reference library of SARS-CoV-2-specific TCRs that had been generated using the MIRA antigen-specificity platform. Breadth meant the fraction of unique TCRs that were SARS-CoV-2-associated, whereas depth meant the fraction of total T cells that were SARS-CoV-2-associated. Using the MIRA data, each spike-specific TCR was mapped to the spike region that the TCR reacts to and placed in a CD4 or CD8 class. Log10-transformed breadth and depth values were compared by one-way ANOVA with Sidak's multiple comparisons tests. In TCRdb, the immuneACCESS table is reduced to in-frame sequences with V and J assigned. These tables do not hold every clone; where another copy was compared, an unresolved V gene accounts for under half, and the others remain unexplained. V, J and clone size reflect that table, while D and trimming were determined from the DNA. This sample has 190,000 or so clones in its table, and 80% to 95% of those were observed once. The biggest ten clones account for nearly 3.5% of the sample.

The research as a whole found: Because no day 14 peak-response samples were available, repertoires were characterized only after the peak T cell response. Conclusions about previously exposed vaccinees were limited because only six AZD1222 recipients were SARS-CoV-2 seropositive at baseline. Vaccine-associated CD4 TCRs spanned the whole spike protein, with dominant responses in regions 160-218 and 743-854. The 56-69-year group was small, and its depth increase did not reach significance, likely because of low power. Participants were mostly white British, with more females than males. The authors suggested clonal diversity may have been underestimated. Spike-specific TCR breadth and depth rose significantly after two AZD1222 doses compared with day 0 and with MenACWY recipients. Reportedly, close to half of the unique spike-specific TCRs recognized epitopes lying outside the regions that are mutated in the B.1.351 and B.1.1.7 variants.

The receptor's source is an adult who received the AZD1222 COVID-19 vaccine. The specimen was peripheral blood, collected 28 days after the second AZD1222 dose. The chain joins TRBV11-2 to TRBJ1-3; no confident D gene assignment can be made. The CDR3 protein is CASSFTRAGNTIYF. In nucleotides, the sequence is TGTGCCAGCAGCTTTACACGGGCTGGAAACACCATATATTTT.